The sequence of this T cell receptor (beta chain) was determined in a study of early T cells in non-severe SARS-CoV-2 infection (dated by TCRdb to the early 2020s). For context, the study as a whole: Because TCR sequencing was done on bulk RNA from unsorted whole blood, the alpha and beta chains could not be paired. Summary of the overall study and its limitations: VDJdb matching was skewed toward anti-spike CD8 responses and likely underestimated virus-specific expansions by missing private and CD4 specificities.

Library method: 5' RACE. The listed sequencing device is NextSeq 500. The TCR library protocol attached unique molecular identifiers to individual cDNA molecules to correct for sequencing error and PCR bias. Both TCR alpha and beta chains were sequenced, and tight co-correlation was observed between alpha and beta sequence abundances in each sample. Per the authors' processing: Decombinator V4 was used to annotate TCR sequences for V gene, J gene and CDR3. Expanded TCRs were defined as changing significantly between any two time points under a Poisson model with p below 0.0001. TCR abundances were normalised to the total number of TCRs sequenced per sample and were expressed as counts per million. MAIT TCRs were defined by TRAV1-2 paired with TRAJ12, TRAJ20 or TRAJ33, and iNKT TCRs by TRAV10 paired with TRAJ18. VDJdb, accessed on 1 November 2021, was searched for TCRs annotated for CMV, EBV and SARS-CoV-2, and TCRs annotated for more than one antigen were excluded. TCRdb cleaned the public reads at Q25 with fastp, built clones with MiXCR and kept in-frame beta chains. A single entry per CDR3 protein holds the most common genes and DNA from its merged rows. Here the V and J calls rest on TCRdb's processing, not on the authors' analysis. This sample comprises roughly 72,000 distinct CDR3 sequences, around 12% of them detected only once. Around 2.9% of the sample rests with the top ten.

The CDR3 starts with the cysteine, ends with the phenylalanine, and has 16 residues. Only the CDR3 DNA stays, 48 bases, in frame from base 1. V is cut by 2 bases and J by 3 bases, and the space between the germline ends is 16 bases. From the germline V gene, CDR1 is MNHNS and CDR2 is SASEGT. Set within a cohort of healthcare workers in London, UK, this nested case-control study involved weekly PCR testing of nasopharyngeal swabs along with blood sampling. Healthcare workers were recruited between 23 and 31 March 2020, during the week of the UK lockdown, and were followed weekly for up to roughly 16 weeks. Only a few counts were recorded for this clonotype. The antigen it binds to is not known. Qualities for individual bases were not recorded, and no much larger clone is one base off.

The clonotype was recovered from an adult who was a healthcare worker with PCR-confirmed SARS-CoV-2 infection or an uninfected control (not recorded which). The chain was built from TRBV6-1 and TRBJ1-1; TRBD1 is a possible D gene, resting on 6 matching bases. Sequencing was performed on whole blood, taken at baseline. The nucleotide sequence is given as TGTGCCAGCAGTGAAAGGGGGGGCAGGACCTACACTGAAGCTTTCTTT. This codes for CASSERGGRTYTEAFF.